The sample holds many counts of the clone carrying this T cell receptor beta chain. This record comes from a study of early T cells in non-severe SARS-CoV-2 infection. TCRdb reprocessed the 5' RACE reads with MiXCR, giving one entry per CDR3 protein. The top ten clones hold approximately 7.4% of a sample with 65,000 to 95,000 distinct CDR3 sequences, over 4% of them seen once. The CDR3 length is 15 residues. V lost 0 bases to trimming and J lost 0 bases, with 8 bases between them. CDR1 and CDR2 (germline): ENHRY, SYGVKD. The chain links TRBV10-3 to TRBJ1-1; D not resolved. The TCR originated in an adult who was a healthcare worker with PCR-confirmed SARS-CoV-2 infection or an uninfected control (not recorded which). The sample in question was whole blood, obtained at baseline. The CDR3 reads CAISESGGMNTEAFF. CDR3 bases: TGTGCCATCAGTGAGTCCGGTGGGATGAACACTGAAGCTTTCTTT.